The clone carrying this TCR beta chain was detected only once. Its antigen is unidentified. A far larger clone is a single base away, which makes a read error likely. The sample comes from a study of shared clonotypes between healthy human individuals. Study-level information: Every donor yielded three CD4 naive, three CD4 memory, two CD8 naive and one CD8 memory plate. The study, taken as a whole, reports: Memory subsets generally showed smaller estimated richness than naive subsets did. When compared with the clonotypes that were shared by all four sorted-subset donors, the non-shared clonotypes turned out to have lower generation probabilities.

Germline CDR1 SGHDN, CDR2 FVKESK. The CDR3 extends over 15 amino acids. V lost 2 bases, J lost 3 bases, and 13 bases lay in between. At deep level, the assay was performed. Using immunoSEQ multiplex PCR, the repertoire was profiled, and TCRdb retains in-frame clones only, with some absent. The table records 200,000 to 250,000 clones, approximately 65% of them present only once. The V and J genes are TRBV14 and TRBJ1-1; D remains ambiguous. Sequenced: memory CD4+ T cells sorted from blood. Subset specified: CD45RA-negative fraction. This TCR was sampled from a man aged 30-40 years in good health. The CDR3 here is CASSQLDVKYTEAFF. For the CDR3, the DNA is TGTGCCAGCAGCCAACTCGATGTGAAATACACTGAAGCTTTCTTT.